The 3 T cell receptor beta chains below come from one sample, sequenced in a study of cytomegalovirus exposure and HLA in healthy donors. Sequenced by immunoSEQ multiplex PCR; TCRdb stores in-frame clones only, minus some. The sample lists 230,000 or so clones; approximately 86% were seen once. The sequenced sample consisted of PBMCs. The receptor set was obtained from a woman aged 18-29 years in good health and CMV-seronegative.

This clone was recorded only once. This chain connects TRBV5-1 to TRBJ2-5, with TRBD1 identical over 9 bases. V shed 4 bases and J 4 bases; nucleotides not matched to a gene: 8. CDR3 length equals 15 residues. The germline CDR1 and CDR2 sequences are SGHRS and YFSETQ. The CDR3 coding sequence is TGCGCCAGCAGCCCTTGGGACAGGGCGGGAGAGACCCAGTACTTC. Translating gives CASSPWDRAGETQYF.

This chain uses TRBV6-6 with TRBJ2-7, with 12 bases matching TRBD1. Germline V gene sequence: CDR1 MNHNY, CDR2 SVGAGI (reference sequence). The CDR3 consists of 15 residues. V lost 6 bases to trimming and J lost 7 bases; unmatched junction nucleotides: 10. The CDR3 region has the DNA TGTGCCAGCAGACCGCCGGGACAGGGGGCCGCGGAGCAGTACTTC. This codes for CASRPPGQGAAEQYF.

The CDR3 protein is CASSRGTSGIRTVMGIAGTQYF. The DNA for the CDR3 is TGCGCCAGCAGCCGAGGGACTAGCGGGATAAGAACTGTGATGGGAATTGCCGGTACGCAGTATTTT. The chain recombines TRBV4-1 with TRBJ2-3; 13 nucleotides match TRBD2. This CDR3 spans 22 amino acids. Germline V gives CDR1 MGHRA, CDR2 YSYEKL. V dropped 4 bases and J dropped 8; count of bases not matched to a gene: 27.